These 24 T cell receptor beta chains were sequenced from one sample in a study of human T cells and chemical hapten exposure. Time point given: patch test 1, 2 weeks after DPC sensitization. Treatment given: therapeutic diphenylcyclopropenone sensitization with weekly scalp DPC. Each CDR3 protein is one row after TCRdb ran MiXCR on the RACE reads. The repertoire holds around 120,000 distinct CDR3 sequences, with roughly 13% as singletons. Sequencing used whole blood, obtained in connection with sensitization to the hapten diphenylcyclopropenone (DPC). All receptors derive from a man younger than 35 with alopecia areata. Some clones in this sample may be carry-over from other donors' samples.

This clonotype was observed a few times. The chain uses TRBV4-1 and TRBJ2-7; D not resolved. Trimming removed 1 base at V and 1 base at J, with 8 bases between. The germline V gene has CDR1 MGHRA and CDR2 YSYEKL. CDR3 length: 14 residues. In nucleotides, the CDR3 is TGCGCCAGCAGCCAAGTCCGCAGTTCCTACGAGCAGTACTTC. It specifies CASSQVRSSYEQYF.

This clonotype was detected a few times. This chain joins TRBV18 and TRBJ2-1, with 15 positions matching TRBD2. With 0 bases clipped from V and 9 bases from J, the junction kept 9 bases outside the gene matches. Germline V gene lookup returns CDR1 KGHSH and CDR2 LQKENI. This CDR3 spans 18 amino acids. The DNA for the CDR3 is TGTGCCAGCTCACCACCTATCGGACTAGCGGGGGGGCGTGGTGAGCAGTTCTTC. Translating gives CASSPPIGLAGGRGEQFF.

This clonotype showed up just a few times. The chain employs TRBV4-1 and TRBJ1-6, with no clear D. Trimming removed 0 bases from V and 10 bases from J, with 10 bases in between. CDR1 and CDR2 (germline): MGHRA, YSYEKL. The CDR3 is made up of 14 amino acids. The CDR3 DNA follows: TGCGCCAGCAGCCAAGAGGAGGCGAACTCACCCCTCCACTTT. Encoded protein: CASSQEEANSPLHF.

Here the CDR3 reads CASSLWLGTEAFF. In DNA form, the CDR3 reads TGCGCCAGCAGCTTGTGGCTAGGCACTGAAGCTTTCTTT. This chain connects TRBV5-1 to TRBJ1-1; D unclear. Germline-derived CDR1 and CDR2 are SGHRS and YFSETQ. Trimming removed 1 base from V and 4 bases from J, with 8 bases in between. The CDR3 has 13 amino acids. Based on the CDR3 plus reference TRBV5-1 and TRBJ1-1, the full variable domain is KAGVTQTPRYLIKTRGQQVTLSCSPISGHRSVSWYQQTPGQGLQFLFEYFSETQRNKGNFPGRFSGRQFSNSRSEMNVSTLELGDSALYLCASSLWLGTEAFFGQGTRLTVV.

V and J are TRBV20-1 and TRBJ1-1; no clear D gene. This CDR3 is built from 15 residues. The germline CDR1 and CDR2 sequences are DFQATT and SNEGSKA (reference sequence). Trimming shortened V by 1 base and J by 0 bases, and 12 bases separated the two germline ends. CDR3 region: CSARVGTLMNTEAFF. In DNA, the CDR3 is TGCAGTGCTAGAGTGGGAACGTTAATGAACACTGAAGCTTTCTTT.

The DNA of the CDR3 is TGTGCCAGCAGCCAAGATTTGGGGAGGAACACTGAAGCTTTCTTT. Translation gives CASSQDLGRNTEAFF. V and J are TRBV3-1 and TRBJ1-1; no clear D. Germline V gene lookup returns CDR1 LGHDT and CDR2 YNNKEL (reference sequence). V lost 0 bases to trimming and J lost 1 base, with 9 bases between them. CDR3 length: 15 residues.

The table lists this clonotype with a few counts. This chain links TRBV6-6 with TRBJ2-5; possibly TRBD2 for D (7 bases). V shed 5 bases and J shed 3 bases, with 16 bases lying between them. Looked up from germline, CDR1 is MNHNY and CDR2 is SVGAGI (reference sequence). The CDR3 sequence is 15 residues long. Here the CDR3 reads CASSPRGAPKETQYF. Written as DNA, the CDR3 is TGTGCCAGCAGTCCCCGGGGGGCCCCTAAAGAGACCCAGTACTTC.

The chain has TRBV10-3 and TRBJ2-3; TRBD1 might be the D (6 bases). Trimming pared 1 base from V and 0 bases from J, leaving 8 bases between. The CDR3 runs 15 residues. Germline V gene sequence: CDR1 ENHRY, CDR2 SYGVKD. The CDR3: CAISELGASTDTQYF. The CDR3 nucleotides are TGTGCCATCAGTGAGTTGGGGGCTAGCACAGATACGCAGTATTTT.

The V and J genes are TRBV5-1 and TRBJ2-3; the D is unclear. This CDR3 has 14 amino acids. The V gene lost 3 bases and the J gene lost 4 bases, with 12 bases spanning the gap. Germline CDR1 is SGHRS and CDR2 is YFSETQ. The DNA of the CDR3 is TGCGCCAGCAGCTCCACTGGTACGGCAGATACGCAGTATTTT. Residues: CASSSTGTADTQYF.

The genes are TRBV27 and TRBJ2-2, with D perhaps TRBD1 (7 bases). Trimming removed 10 bases from V and 7 bases from J, with 13 bases in between. Germline V gene lookup returns CDR1 MNHEY and CDR2 SMNVEV (reference sequence). CDR3 size: 12 residues. The CDR3 DNA is TGTGCCACCAGGGGGGCGGTCGGGGAGCTGTTTTTT. Its protein product is CATRGAVGELFF.

The sample holds a few counts of this clonotype. V is TRBV19 and J is TRBJ1-2; D ambiguous. CDR3 length equals 13 residues. Between the trimmed V and J ends, which lost 4 bases and 6 bases, there was a span of 12 bases. Germline lookup yields CDR1 LNHDA and CDR2 SQIVND (reference sequence). CDR3 nucleotide sequence: TGTGCCAGTAGTAACACCCGTGGGAATGGCTACACCTTC. This codes for CASSNTRGNGYTF.

The table lists this clonotype with many counts. Here the CDR3 reads CASSPRDRGSGANVLTF. CDR3 bases: TGTGCCAGTAGTCCCCGGGACAGGGGAAGTGGGGCCAACGTCCTGACTTTC. The chain couples TRBV19 to TRBJ2-6; 10 bases fit TRBD1. Germline CDR1 reads LNHDA; CDR2 reads SQIVND (reference sequence). CDR3 size: 17 residues. V dropped 5 bases and J dropped 3; count of bases not matched to a gene: 7.

This clonotype was counted only a few times. This chain joins TRBV4-3 and TRBJ1-2; D perhaps matches TRBD1 (6 bases). The germline V and J ends were trimmed by 1 base and 4 bases, with 13 bases remaining between them. The CDR3 has 15 residues. Germline-derived CDR1 and CDR2 are LGHNA and YSLEER. The CDR3 DNA is TGCGCCAGCAGCCAAGGGACGGGCAGGGGCTATGGCTACACCTTC. This codes for CASSQGTGRGYGYTF.

The chain is built from TRBV5-5 and TRBJ2-6, with D possibly TRBD1 on 5 matching bases. The CDR3 is 15 residues long. Per germline, CDR1 SGHKS and CDR2 YYEKEE (reference sequence). Between the trimmed V and J ends, which lost 2 bases and 4 bases, there was a span of 10 bases. The CDR3 coding sequence is TGTGCCAGCAGCTTCCAGGGCGAAGGGGCCAACGTCCTGACTTTC. Translating gives CASSFQGEGANVLTF.

This clonotype showed up just a few times. V usage is TRBV7-8 and J usage is TRBJ2-7; D not resolved. Trimming shortened V by 5 bases and J by 2 bases, and 10 bases separated the two germline ends. Germline CDR1 and CDR2: SGHVS and FQNEAQ. This CDR3 has 13 amino acids. The CDR3 region is CASSKRSAYEQYF. In nucleotides, the CDR3 is TGTGCCAGCAGCAAAAGGTCGGCCTACGAGCAGTACTTC.

This clonotype was seen more than once but under ten times. This chain joins TRBV7-2 and TRBJ2-6; 7 nucleotides match TRBD1. The ends lost 1 base at V and 1 base at J; junction bases unmatched: 1. Germline V gene sequence: CDR1 SGHTA, CDR2 FQGNSA. The CDR3 is 16 residues long. CDR3 DNA sequence: TGTGCCAGCAGCTTAGAGGGGGCGTCTGGGGCCAACGTCCTGACTTTC. Translating it yields CASSLEGASGANVLTF.

This clonotype appeared a few times. The genes are TRBV5-1 and TRBJ1-2, with D unresolved. The germline V gene has CDR1 SGHRS and CDR2 YFSETQ. The V end was cut by 0 bases, the J end by 2 bases, with 2 bases between. The CDR3 extends over 12 amino acids. The CDR3 DNA reads TGCGCCAGCAGCTTGGGGAACTATGGCTACACCTTC. Translating it yields CASSLGNYGYTF.

Ten or more counts support this clonotype. The chain couples TRBV4-1 to TRBJ1-2; D call uncertain. The germline V and J ends were trimmed by 0 bases and 4 bases, with 9 bases remaining between them. The length of the CDR3 is 14 residues. Germline values: CDR1 MGHRA, CDR2 YSYEKL. The CDR3, as DNA: TGCGCCAGCAGCCAAGATCCACGTAGCTATGGCTACACCTTC. It codes for CASSQDPRSYGYTF.

V usage is TRBV10-3 and J usage is TRBJ2-7; D is unresolved. Germline CDR1 reads ENHRY; CDR2 reads SYGVKD. V was cut by 6 bases and J by 1 base, with 10 bases left in between. The CDR3 has 13 residues. CDR3 nucleotide sequence: TGTGCCATCAGGTCGACGGATTCCTACGAGCAGTACTTC. It translates to CAIRSTDSYEQYF.

The chain carries TRBV12-3 or TRBV12-4 and TRBJ1-5; D is unclear. Trimming left V 5 bases short and J 6 bases short, with 8 bases between. This CDR3 comprises 12 residues. In nucleotides, the CDR3 is TGTGCCAGCAGTGGTGTAAGTCAGCCCCAGCATTTT. Translating gives CASSGVSQPQHF.

J is TRBJ1-3 and V is TRBV6-6; no definite D call. This CDR3 comprises 13 residues. Germline CDR1 and CDR2: MNHNY and SVGAGI (reference sequence). V was cut by 8 bases and J by 0 bases, with 8 bases left in between. In DNA form, the CDR3 reads TGTGCCAGCGCAACTAGCTCTGGAAACACCATATATTTT. Protein sequence: CASATSSGNTIYF.

CDR3 in amino acids: CASSLGINQPQHF. The CDR3 nucleotides read TGTGCCAGCAGCTTAGGGATCAATCAGCCCCAGCATTTT. The chain employs TRBV11-2 and TRBJ1-5; D is ambiguous. Trimming stripped 1 base from V and 3 bases from J, with 4 bases between. Germline assignment: CDR1 SGHAT and CDR2 FQNNGV. The CDR3 totals 13 residues.

This clonotype was seen at least ten times. The chain carries TRBV29-1 and TRBJ1-1; D is possibly TRBD1 (5 bases). The germline V gene has CDR1 SQVTM and CDR2 ANQGSEA. V lost 2 bases to trimming and J lost 1 base, with 14 bases between them. The CDR3 length is 15 residues. The CDR3 DNA follows: TGCAGCGTTGAATCGGGACCCGTATCGAACACTGAAGCTTTCTTT. Encoded protein: CSVESGPVSNTEAFF.

This clonotype was seen a handful of times. The gene calls are TRBV11-3 and TRBJ2-1, with TRBD2 matching 9 bases. The V gene end was trimmed by 0 bases and the J gene end by 7 bases; junction bases not matched to a gene: 4. The length of the CDR3 is 15 residues. Germline CDR1 and CDR2: SGHNT and YENEEA. The CDR3 DNA sequence: TGTGCCAGCAGCTTAGACCTAGCGGGGAAGAATGAGCAGTTCTTC. Protein product: CASSLDLAGKNEQFF.